This TCR beta chain appears in the sequencing data of a study of T cells in Graves' hyperthyroidism and ophthalmopathy. Germline CDR1 reads SGHDN; CDR2 reads FVKESK. The CDR3 runs 15 residues. The germline V and J ends were trimmed by 4 bases and 8 bases, with 18 bases remaining between them. The table lists this clonotype with a few counts. Researchers amplified the TCR beta CDR3 regions from RNA transcripts. TCR CDR3 underwent first-round RT-PCR with the HTBI primer set. TCRdb redid the calling of the multiplex PCR reads with MiXCR, one entry per CDR3 protein. The sample carries 500,000 to 650,000 distinct CDR3 sequences, 12% to 15% recorded once.

This clonotype was obtained from a woman between 40 and 50 years old with Graves' hyperthyroidism. This chain uses TRBV14 with TRBJ2-1; TRBD2 is a possible D gene (6 bases). The material sequenced was blood. CDR3: CASSLMRTGADEQFF. Here the CDR3 DNA reads TGTGCCAGCAGCCTAATGCGAACGGGAGCGGATGAGCAGTTCTTC.